What follows are 5 T cell receptor beta chains derived from one specimen sequenced in a study of T cell responses to AZD1222 COVID-19 vaccine. Method: immunoSEQ multiplex PCR; TCRdb's copy keeps in-frame clones and lacks some. Among under 200,000 clones, 90% to 95% were seen once, and the ten largest hold less than 2.5%. Here the sequenced sample was peripheral blood, taken on day 0 of AZD1222 vaccination. These receptor sequences come from an adult in good health.

Turning to this clone: In the same sample, other DNA sequences code for this CDR3. The chain combines TRBV29-1 with TRBJ1-3; D is unclear. V lost 6 bases and J 4 bases, leaving 7 bases between the germline ends. The CDR3 is 11 residues long. Germline lookup yields CDR1 SQVTM and CDR2 ANQGSEA. This CDR3 is CSVARGNTIYF. The CDR3 nucleotides read TGCAGCGTAGCACGGGGAAACACCATATATTTT.

This clone showed up just a few times. This chain links TRBV19 with TRBJ2-5, with 7 bases that match TRBD2. Germline CDR1 is LNHDA and CDR2 is SQIVND (reference sequence). The CDR3 has 16 amino acids. J gave up 1 base and V 3 bases, and 8 bases lay outside the gene matches. The CDR3 sequence is CASSISLAVLQETQYF. The DNA of the CDR3 is TGTGCCAGTAGTATTTCGCTAGCGGTTCTCCAAGAGACCCAGTACTTC.

This chain uses TRBV10-2 with TRBJ1-6; possible D gene TRBD1, 5 bases. The germline V gene encodes CDR1 WSHSY and CDR2 SAAADI. The CDR3 is made up of 15 amino acids. V lost 8 bases and J 2 bases, leaving 13 bases between the germline ends. The CDR3 is CASGPGKPYNSPLHF. As DNA, the CDR3 is TGCGCCAGCGGTCCAGGGAAACCCTATAATTCACCCCTCCACTTT.

The chain employs TRBV9 and TRBJ1-5, with D perhaps TRBD1 (5 bases). CDR3 length equals 14 residues. Trimming cost V 1 base and J 8 bases, with 13 bases left between them. Per the germline V gene, CDR1 is SGDLS and CDR2 is YYNGEE. The CDR3 sequence: CASSVWAGTEPQHF. The DNA of the CDR3 is TGTGCCAGCAGCGTATGGGCAGGGACGGAGCCCCAGCATTTT.

The chain links TRBV13 to TRBJ1-3; no reliable D call. The CDR3 contains 15 residues. Between the trimmed V and J ends, which lost 2 bases and 0 bases, there was a span of 8 bases. Germline V gene sequence: CDR1 PRHDT, CDR2 FYEKMQ (reference sequence). CDR3 protein: CASSLSRDSGNTIYF. The CDR3 region has the DNA TGTGCCAGCAGCTTAAGTAGAGACTCTGGAAACACCATATATTTT.